This T cell receptor beta chain was identified in a study of radiotherapy plus CTLA-4 blockade in lung cancer (dated by TCRdb to 2017 to 2018). Notes on the research overall: Objective responses occurred in 18% of enrolled patients, and about 33% achieved disease control.

As regards this clone: Its antigen is not yet known. A read error may account for a junction end that differs from germline.

The library was prepared using the immunoSEQ multiplex PCR assay. Not all clones reach the TCRdb copy of this immuneACCESS table, which keeps in-frame sequences only. Checked studies attribute under half of the gap to unresolved V genes and leave the rest unexplained. The sample table shows some 60,000 clones, and approximately 76% are seen once. 2.9% of the sample comes from the top ten. Study-wide findings and limitations: After treatment with radiotherapy and ipilimumab, TCR clones that originated in tumors expanded in peripheral blood. Early dynamic changes in blood T cell clones, together with increased serum interferon-beta after radiation, were reported as the strongest predictors of response.

Including cysteine and phenylalanine, the CDR3 has 14 amino acids. Only CDR3 DNA remains: 42 bases, in frame from the first base. The germline V gene specifies SGHTS as CDR1 and YDEGEE as CDR2. Focal radiation therapy combined with CTLA-4 blockade (ipilimumab) was tested in patients with chemo-refractory metastatic non-small-cell lung cancer. The source of this sequence is a human donor with non-small cell lung cancer who had a complete response to radiotherapy plus ipilimumab. The chain uses TRBV5-8 and TRBJ2-5; tentative D gene TRBD1, with 6 bases matching. The specimen was peripheral blood, collected from a patient treated with radiotherapy plus ipilimumab. The DNA reads as follows: TGTGCCGGCAGCTTAGTCAACAGGGAAGAGACCCAGTACTTC. Its product reads: CAGSLVNREETQYF.